The T cell receptor (beta chain) under discussion was sequenced for a study of CD8+ T cells in alopecia areata. Sample treatment: oral pan-JAK inhibitor, 5-10 mg twice daily. This CDR3 region has 15 residues. V was pared by 3 bases and J by 3 bases, with 5 bases of the junction left unmatched. CDR1 is SGHTA, CDR2 FQGTGA, per germline. As for this clone: The antigen remains unidentified.

Following RNA extraction, reverse transcription yielded cDNA that acted as the sequencing template. Libraries were prepared by immunoSEQ multiplex PCR; TCRdb keeps only in-frame clonotypes and omits some of them. The sample consists of 80,000 to 100,000 clones, about 44% of them appearing once. Study-level findings and limits: Amid tofacitinib therapy, many expanded lesional clones stayed present in scalp and blood. With just one nonresponder, it is still uncertain whether baseline CD8+ expansion relates to response.

The chain joins TRBV7-3 to TRBJ2-7; 10 bases fit TRBD1. The origin of this receptor is a human donor with alopecia areata. This specimen was CD8+ T cells sorted from blood, taken at week 24, from a patient treated with tofacitinib. In DNA form, the CDR3 reads TGTGCCAGCAGCTTCTCGACAGGGGGCAGCTACGAGCAGTACTTC. Residues: CASSFSTGGSYEQYF.